This is a list of T cell receptor beta chains from one sample in a study of response to subunit inactivated influenza vaccine. TCRdb re-called the RT-PCR reads with MiXCR, one entry per CDR3 protein. This table holds roughly 500,000 distinct CDR3 sequences, around 25% found once. A further study also used this sample, focusing on T cells expressing NK-cell markers.

Sequencing was performed on CD4+ T cells sorted from PBMCs, taken approximately 13 days after vaccination. Source of these receptors: a man aged 50 to 59 who received an inactivated influenza vaccine. The conserved cysteine and the conserved F or W are not part of the CDR3 here. Clone size, where shown, is once, few, many, or a class for clones that have expanded.

V	J	size	CDR3
TRBV20-1	TRBJ2-3	many	SARRGARADTQY
TRBV12-3/TRBV12-4	TRBJ1-1	.	ASKGHLNTEAF
TRBV12-3/TRBV12-4	TRBJ2-7	.	ASSSGTRYEQY
TRBV6-1	TRBJ2-3	few	ASSPVLGITQY
TRBV5-1	TRBJ2-2	.	ASSLAFRTNTGELF
TRBV6-5	TRBJ2-7	few	ASSDSNSEQY
TRBV5-4	TRBJ1-2	few	ASSPQGQGAKRGYT
TRBV2	TRBJ1-5	.	ASSNPRDRGNQPQH
TRBV7-9	TRBJ1-2	.	ASSLGQTVGYT
TRBV4-2	TRBJ2-1	few	ASSQVDGGNNEQF
TRBV4-3	TRBJ2-6	.	ASGGNQPSGANVLT
TRBV5-1	TRBJ1-1	.	ASSRAGREAF
TRBV30	TRBJ2-6	few	AWVTGLSGANVLT
TRBV11-2	TRBJ1-1	once	ASSVTDSTEAF
TRBV20-1	TRBJ1-5	few	SARELRGPSNQPQH
TRBV7-3	TRBJ2-1	.	ASSSGRTNEQF
TRBV24-1	TRBJ2-3	.	ATSDLSSGDVDTQY
TRBV5-1	TRBJ2-7	few	ASSLQTSSGDEQY
TRBV29-1	TRBJ2-7	once	SVGQVSGEQY
TRBV28	TRBJ1-1	many	ASSFMVNTEAF
TRBV6-2/TRBV6-3	TRBJ2-7	.	ASRTGVSYEQY
TRBV28	TRBJ1-1	.	ASSQRKAEAF
TRBV14	TRBJ2-2	.	ASSQWNTGELF